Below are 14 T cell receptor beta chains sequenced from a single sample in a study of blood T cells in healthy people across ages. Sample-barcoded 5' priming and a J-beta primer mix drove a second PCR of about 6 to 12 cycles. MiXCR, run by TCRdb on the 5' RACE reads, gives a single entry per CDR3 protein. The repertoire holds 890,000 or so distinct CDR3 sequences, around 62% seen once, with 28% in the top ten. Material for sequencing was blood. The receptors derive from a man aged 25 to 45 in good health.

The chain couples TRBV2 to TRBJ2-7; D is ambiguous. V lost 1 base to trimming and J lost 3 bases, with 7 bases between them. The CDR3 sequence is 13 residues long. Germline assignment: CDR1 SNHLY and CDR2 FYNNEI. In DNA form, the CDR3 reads TGTGCCAGCAGTGAAGGGCTAATCTACGAGCAGTACTTC. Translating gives CASSEGLIYEQYF.

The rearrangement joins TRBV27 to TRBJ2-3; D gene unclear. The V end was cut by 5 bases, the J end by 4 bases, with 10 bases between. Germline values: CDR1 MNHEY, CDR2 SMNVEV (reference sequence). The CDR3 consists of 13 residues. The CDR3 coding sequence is TGTGCCAGCAGTCTGGGGAAGGCAGATACGCAGTATTTT. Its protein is CASSLGKADTQYF.

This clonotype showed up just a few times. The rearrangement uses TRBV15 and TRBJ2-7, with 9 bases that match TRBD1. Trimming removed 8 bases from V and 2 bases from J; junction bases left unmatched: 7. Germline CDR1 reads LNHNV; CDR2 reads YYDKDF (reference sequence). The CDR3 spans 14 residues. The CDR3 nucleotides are TGTGCCACCGTGCCGGACAGGGGACCCTACGAGCAGTACTTC. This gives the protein CATVPDRGPYEQYF. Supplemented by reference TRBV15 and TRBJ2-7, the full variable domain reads DAMVIQNPRYQVTQFGKPVTLSCSQTLNHNVMYWYQQKSSQAPKLLFHYYDKDFNNEADTPDNFQSRRPNTSFCFLDIRSPGLGDTAMYLCATVPDRGPYEQYFGPGTRLTVT.

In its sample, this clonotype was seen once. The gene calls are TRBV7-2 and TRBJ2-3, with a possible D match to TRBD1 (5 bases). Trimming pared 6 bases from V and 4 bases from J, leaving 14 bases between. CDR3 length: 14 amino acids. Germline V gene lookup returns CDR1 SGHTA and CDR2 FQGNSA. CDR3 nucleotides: TGTGCCAGCAGAACAGGCGTAGGAGCAGATACGCAGTATTTT. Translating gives CASRTGVGADTQYF.

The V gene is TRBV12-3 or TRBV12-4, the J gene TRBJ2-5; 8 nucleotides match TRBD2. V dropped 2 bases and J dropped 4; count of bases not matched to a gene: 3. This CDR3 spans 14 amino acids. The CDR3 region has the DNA TGTGCCAGCAGTTTACGGGGGGGCCCAGAGACCCAGTACTTC. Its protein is CASSLRGGPETQYF.

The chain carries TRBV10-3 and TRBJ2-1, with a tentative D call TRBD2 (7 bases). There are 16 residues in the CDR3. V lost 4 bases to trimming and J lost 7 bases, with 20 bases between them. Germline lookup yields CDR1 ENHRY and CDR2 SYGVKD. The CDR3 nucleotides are TGTGCCATCAGTGCCCCCCGGGGGGCCACGACGAATGAGCAGTTCTTC. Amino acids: CAISAPRGATTNEQFF.

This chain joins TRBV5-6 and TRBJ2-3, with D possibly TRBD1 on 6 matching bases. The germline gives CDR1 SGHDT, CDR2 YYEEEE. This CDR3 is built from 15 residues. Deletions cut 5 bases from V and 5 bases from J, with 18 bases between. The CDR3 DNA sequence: TGTGCCAGCAGGACCTTACAGGGCAGGCAAGATACGCAGTATTTT. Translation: CASRTLQGRQDTQYF.

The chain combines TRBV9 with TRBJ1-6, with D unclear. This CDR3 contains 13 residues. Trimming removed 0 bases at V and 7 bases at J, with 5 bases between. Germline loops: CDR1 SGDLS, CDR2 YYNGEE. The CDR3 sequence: CASSVVDNSPLHF. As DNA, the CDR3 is TGTGCCAGCAGCGTAGTCGACAATTCACCCCTCCACTTT.

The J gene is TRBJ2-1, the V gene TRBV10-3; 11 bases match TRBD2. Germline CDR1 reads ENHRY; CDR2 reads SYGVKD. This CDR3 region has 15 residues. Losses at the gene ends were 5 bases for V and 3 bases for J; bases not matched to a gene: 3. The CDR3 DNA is TGTGCCATCAGTACAACTAGCGGGAGCTACAATGAGCAGTTCTTC. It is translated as CAISTTSGSYNEQFF.

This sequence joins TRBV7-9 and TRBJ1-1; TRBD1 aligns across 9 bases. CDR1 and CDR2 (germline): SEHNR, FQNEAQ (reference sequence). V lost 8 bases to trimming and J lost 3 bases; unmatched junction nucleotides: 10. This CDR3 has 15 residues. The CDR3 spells CASGVTGGGHTEAFF. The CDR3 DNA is TGTGCCAGCGGGGTCACAGGGGGCGGCCACACTGAAGCTTTCTTT.

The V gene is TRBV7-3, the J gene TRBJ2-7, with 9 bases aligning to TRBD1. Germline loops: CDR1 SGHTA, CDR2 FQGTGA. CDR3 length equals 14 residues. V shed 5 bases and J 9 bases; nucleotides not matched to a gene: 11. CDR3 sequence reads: CASSMGQGLVGQYF. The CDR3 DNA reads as TGTGCCAGCAGCATGGGACAGGGACTCGTTGGGCAGTACTTC.

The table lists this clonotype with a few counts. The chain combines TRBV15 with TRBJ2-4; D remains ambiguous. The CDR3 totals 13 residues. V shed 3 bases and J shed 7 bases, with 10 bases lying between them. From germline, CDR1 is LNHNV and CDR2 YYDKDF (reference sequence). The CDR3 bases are TGTGCCACCAGCAGCCCGAACCTTAACATTCAGTACTTC. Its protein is CATSSPNLNIQYF. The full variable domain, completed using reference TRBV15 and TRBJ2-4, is DAMVIQNPRYQVTQFGKPVTLSCSQTLNHNVMYWYQQKSSQAPKLLFHYYDKDFNNEADTPDNFQSRRPNTSFCFLDIRSPGLGDTAMYLCATSSPNLNIQYFGAGTRLSVL.

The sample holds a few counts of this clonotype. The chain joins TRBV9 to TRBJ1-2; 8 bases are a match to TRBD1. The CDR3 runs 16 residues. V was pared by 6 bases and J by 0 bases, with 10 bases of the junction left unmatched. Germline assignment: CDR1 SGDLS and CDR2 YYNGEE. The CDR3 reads CASTTGVNEANYGYTF. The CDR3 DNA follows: TGTGCCAGCACGACAGGGGTAAACGAGGCTAACTATGGCTACACCTTC.

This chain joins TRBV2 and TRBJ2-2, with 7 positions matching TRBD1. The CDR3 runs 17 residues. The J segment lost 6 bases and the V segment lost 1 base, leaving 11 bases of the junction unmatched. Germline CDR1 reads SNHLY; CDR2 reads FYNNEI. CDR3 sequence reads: CASSEVVAGGHAGELFF. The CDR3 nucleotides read TGTGCCAGCAGTGAAGTGGTGGCAGGGGGTCATGCCGGGGAGCTGTTTTTT.